The 17 T cell receptor beta chains reported below all come from one sample, sequenced in a study of shared clonotypes between healthy human individuals. This table comes from immunoSEQ multiplex PCR, and its TCRdb copy is limited to in-frame clones, with some not included. The data show 1.6 million or so clones, with approximately 98.5% seen just once and around 0.33% held by the top ten. Sequences were obtained from naive CD4+ T cells sorted from blood. The subset denotes: CD45RA+ positively selected. Every receptor here comes from a man aged 30-40 years in good health.

V gene TRBV9 combines with J gene TRBJ2-1, with D unresolved. Germline CDR1 SGDLS, CDR2 YYNGEE. CDR3 length: 16 residues. Trimming took 3 bases from V and 0 from J, leaving 13 bases between them. The CDR3 reads CASSASRVSSYNEQFF. The CDR3 nucleotides read TGTGCCAGCAGCGCTTCCCGGGTTAGCTCCTACAATGAGCAGTTCTTC.

The V call is TRBV5-1, the J call TRBJ2-7, with 7 bases aligning to TRBD1. Looked up from germline, CDR1 is SGHRS and CDR2 is YFSETQ. The CDR3 is made up of 15 amino acids. With 4 bases clipped from V and 3 bases from J, the junction kept 10 bases outside the gene matches. The CDR3 DNA follows: TGCGCCAGCAGCGAAGGTACGACAGGGTACTACGAGCAGTACTTC. It is translated as CASSEGTTGYYEQYF.

This clone appeared once. The rearrangement joins TRBV27 to TRBJ1-1, with D possibly matching TRBD1 (6 bases). The V gene's germline CDR1 is MNHEY and CDR2 SMNVEV (reference sequence). Trimming shortened V by 8 bases and J by 5 bases, and 18 bases separated the two germline ends. This CDR3 is 14 amino acids long. The DNA of the CDR3 is TGTGCCAGCCCTATGTGGGGGCCACGGACTGAAGCTTTCTTT. The encoded protein is CASPMWGPRTEAFF.

The chain links TRBV30 to TRBJ2-1; perhaps TRBD1 as D (5 bases). The V gene lost 7 bases and the J gene lost 15 bases, with 16 bases spanning the gap. CDR1 and CDR2 from the germline V gene are GTSNPN and SVGIG (reference sequence). The CDR3 spans 10 residues. DNA for the CDR3: TGTGCCTACAGGATTCTGAGTTGGTTCTTC. This codes for CAYRILSWFF. Variable domain in full (rest from reference TRBV30 and TRBJ2-1): SQTIHQWPATLVQPVGSPLSLECTVEGTSNPNLYWYRQAAGRGLQLLFYSVGIGQISSEVPQNLSASRPQDRQFILSSKKLLLSDSGFYLCAYRILSWFFGPGTRLTVL.

The CDR3 DNA is TGTGCCAGTAGTATAGATCTGACGGGGAACAGGAACAATCAGCCCCAGCATTTT. Translating it yields CASSIDLTGNRNNQPQHF. The V call is TRBV19, the J call TRBJ1-5; TRBD1 is a possible D gene (5 bases). This CDR3 contains 18 residues. V was clipped by 0 bases and J by 3 bases, with 18 bases between them. Germline loops: CDR1 LNHDA, CDR2 SQIVND (reference sequence).

This clone was counted once. The chain joins TRBV9 to TRBJ2-7; D unresolved. Germline CDR1 is SGDLS and CDR2 is YYNGEE. The CDR3 contains 14 residues. The V end was cut by 4 bases, the J end by 6 bases, with 17 bases between. The CDR3 protein is CASSPRPDSSEQYF. Written as DNA, the CDR3 is TGTGCCAGCAGCCCCCGACCCGATTCGAGCGAGCAGTACTTC.

The rearrangement links TRBV4-1 to TRBJ2-1; TRBD2 aligns across 7 bases. V shed 1 base and J 2 bases; nucleotides not matched to a gene: 20. This CDR3 spans 21 amino acids. Germline V gene lookup returns CDR1 MGHRA and CDR2 YSYEKL. CDR3 loop: CASSQGSLAGRKGSPYNEQFF. The CDR3 nucleotides are TGCGCCAGCAGCCAAGGGTCCTTAGCGGGCCGCAAGGGGAGCCCCTACAATGAGCAGTTCTTC.

The DNA for the CDR3 is TGCGCCAGCAGCTTGCCCAGGGCGGACACTGAAGCTTTCTTT. Its protein product is CASSLPRADTEAFF. The V call is TRBV5-1, the J call TRBJ1-1; perhaps TRBD1 as D (5 bases). V shed 1 base and J shed 3 bases, with 10 bases lying between them. This CDR3 is built from 14 residues. Per the germline V gene, CDR1 is SGHRS and CDR2 is YFSETQ. The entire variable domain, with the rest obtained from reference TRBV5-1 and TRBJ1-1, is as follows: KAGVTQTPRYLIKTRGQQVTLSCSPISGHRSVSWYQQTPGQGLQFLFEYFSETQRNKGNFPGRFSGRQFSNSRSEMNVSTLELGDSALYLCASSLPRADTEAFFGQGTRLTVV.

The gene calls are TRBV14 and TRBJ2-7, with D uncertain. V was clipped by 4 bases and J by 2 bases, with 6 bases between them. The CDR3 covers 12 residues. CDR1 SGHDN and CDR2 FVKESK come from the germline V gene. The CDR3 protein is CASSPDPYEQYF. CDR3 coding DNA: TGTGCCAGCAGCCCGGACCCCTACGAGCAGTACTTC.

The V call is TRBV9, the J call TRBJ2-7; no reliable D call. V was trimmed by 0 bases and J by 1 base, leaving 11 bases between them. Germline CDR1 SGDLS, CDR2 YYNGEE. The CDR3 covers 15 residues. The DNA for the CDR3 is TGTGCCAGCAGCGTAGGCGACTCACGTTCCTACGAGCAGTACTTC. Protein: CASSVGDSRSYEQYF.

The chain recombines TRBV6-1 with TRBJ2-7, with 8 bases lining up with TRBD2. V lost 2 bases, J lost 6 bases, and 6 bases stayed unmatched. Germline V gives CDR1 MNHNS, CDR2 SASEGT. The CDR3 loop spans 14 amino acids. The CDR3 DNA is TGTGCCAGCAGTGAATCGAGCGGGAGACGCGAGCAGTACTTC. Its protein is CASSESSGRREQYF.

J is TRBJ1-2 and V is TRBV27; TRBD1 matches at 8 bases. The CDR3 consists of 14 residues. After removal of 1 base from V and 7 bases from J, the junction contained 5 bases not matched to a gene. Germline V gene lookup returns CDR1 MNHEY and CDR2 SMNVEV (reference sequence). The CDR3 loop is CASSLFDRGSGYTF. CDR3 in DNA: TGTGCCAGCAGTTTATTCGACAGGGGAAGTGGCTACACCTTC.

V is TRBV18 and J is TRBJ2-1; 7 bases agree with TRBD2. The CDR3 covers 16 residues. The V gene's germline CDR1 is KGHSH and CDR2 LQKENI. J was trimmed by 0 bases and V by 3 bases; bases with no gene match: 5. Written as DNA, the CDR3 is TGTGCCAGCTCACCGATCCGCGGGGGCTCCTACAATGAGCAGTTCTTC. Its protein product is CASSPIRGGSYNEQFF.

The chain couples TRBV27 to TRBJ1-3; no clear D gene. V lost 6 bases and J lost 0, with 6 bases in between. The CDR3 length is 13 residues. CDR1 is MNHEY and CDR2 is SMNVEV in the germline V gene (reference sequence). CDR3: CASRQASGNTIYF. The CDR3 DNA reads as TGTGCCAGCAGGCAGGCCTCTGGAAACACCATATATTTT.

The chain joins TRBV6-1 to TRBJ2-7; TRBD1 agrees at 8 bases. The V gene end was trimmed by 4 bases and the J gene end by 9 bases; junction bases not matched to a gene: 11. The CDR3 sequence is 14 residues long. Germline CDR1 reads MNHNS; CDR2 reads SASEGT. The CDR3 nucleotides are TGTGCCAGCAGTGTACGGACAGGGAGCCATGGGCAGTACTTC. Amino acid sequence: CASSVRTGSHGQYF.

The V call is TRBV5-6, the J call TRBJ2-5; 9 bases match TRBD1. J lost 3 bases, V lost 3 bases, and 12 bases had no gene match. The CDR3 totals 17 residues. Germline loops: CDR1 SGHDT, CDR2 YYEEEE. CDR3: CASSSGRTGVGEETQYF. The CDR3 DNA reads as TGTGCCAGCAGCTCGGGCCGGACAGGGGTTGGGGAAGAGACCCAGTACTTC. The full variable domain, completed using reference TRBV5-6 and TRBJ2-5, is DAGVTQSPTHLIKTRGQQVTLRCSPKSGHDTVSWYQQALGQGPQFIFQYYEEEERQRGNFPDRFSGHQFPNYSSELNVNALLLGDSALYLCASSSGRTGVGEETQYFGPGTRLLVL.

V gene TRBV7-2 combines with J gene TRBJ2-2; D uncertain. The CDR3 spans 13 residues. CDR1 is SGHTA, CDR2 FQGNSA, per germline. The ends were cut back, 5 bases at V and 6 bases at J, with 10 bases in the middle. The CDR3 reads CASSQFSPGELFF. The CDR3 DNA reads TGTGCCAGCAGCCAATTCTCCCCCGGGGAGCTGTTTTTT.